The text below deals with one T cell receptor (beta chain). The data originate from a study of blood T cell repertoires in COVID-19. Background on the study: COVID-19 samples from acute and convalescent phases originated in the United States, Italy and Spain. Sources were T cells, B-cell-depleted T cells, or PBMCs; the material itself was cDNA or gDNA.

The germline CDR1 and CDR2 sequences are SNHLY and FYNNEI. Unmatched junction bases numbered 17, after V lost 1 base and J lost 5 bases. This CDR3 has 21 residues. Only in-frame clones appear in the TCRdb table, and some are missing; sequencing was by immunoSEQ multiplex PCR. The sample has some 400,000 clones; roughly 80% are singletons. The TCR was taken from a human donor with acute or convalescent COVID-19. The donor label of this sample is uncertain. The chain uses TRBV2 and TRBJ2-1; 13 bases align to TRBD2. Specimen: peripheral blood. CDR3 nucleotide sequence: TGTGCCAGCAGTGAAGGGGAAATGACTAGCGGGGGGCCGGAGTCGGACAATGAGCAGTTCTTC. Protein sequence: CASSEGEMTSGGPESDNEQFF.